The 21 T cell receptor beta chains in this list originate from one sample, sequenced in a study of blood T cell repertoires in COVID-19. The protocol was immunoSEQ multiplex PCR, while the TCRdb copy is restricted to in-frame clones and leaves out a portion. The table has over 60,000 clones, about 92% seen once. The specimen sequenced was peripheral blood. The receptors stem from a woman of 80 years or more with active or convalescent COVID-19.

The rearrangement joins TRBV12-3 or TRBV12-4 to TRBJ1-1; no firm D call. V lost 3 bases, J lost 8 bases, and 10 bases lay in between. The CDR3 runs to 12 residues. This CDR3 is CASSFFSLEAFF. CDR3 sequence (DNA): TGTGCCAGCAGTTTTTTCTCCCTGGAAGCTTTCTTT.

The V and J genes are TRBV19 and TRBJ1-1; TRBD1 agrees at 9 bases. From germline, CDR1 is LNHDA and CDR2 SQIVND (reference sequence). The junction had 11 bases not matched to a gene; V was cut back by 5 bases and J by 4 bases. The CDR3 sequence is 16 residues long. CDR3 DNA: TGTGCCAGTAGTCCTCCGGGACAGGGAGGAGGCACTGAAGCTTTCTTT. As protein: CASSPPGQGGGTEAFF.

The chain is built from TRBV2 and TRBJ2-1, with D unclear. Germline V gene data show CDR1 as SNHLY and CDR2 as FYNNEI. The CDR3 covers 12 residues. V shed 7 bases and J shed 6 bases, with 10 bases lying between them. CDR3 in amino acids: CASKLSGNEQFF. CDR3 in DNA: TGTGCCAGCAAGCTCTCCGGCAATGAGCAGTTCTTC. The full variable domain, completed using reference TRBV2 and TRBJ2-1, is EPEVTQTPSHQVTQMGQEVILRCVPISNHLYFYWYRQILGQKVEFLVSFYNNEISEKSEIFDDQFSVERPDGSNFTLKIRSTKLEDSAMYFCASKLSGNEQFFGPGTRLTVL.

The V gene is TRBV7-9, the J gene TRBJ2-7; D remains unclear. This CDR3 comprises 13 residues. Germline CDR1 reads SEHNR; CDR2 reads FQNEAQ (reference sequence). Trimming removed 5 bases from V and 2 bases from J, with 10 bases in between. The CDR3 reads CASSEPGAYEQYF. Written as DNA, the CDR3 is TGTGCCAGCAGCGAACCGGGTGCCTACGAGCAGTACTTC. The variable domain in full, completed from reference TRBV7-9 and TRBJ2-7, reads DTGVSQNPRHKITKRGQNVTFRCDPISEHNRLYWYRQTLGQGPEFLTYFQNEAQLEKSRLLSDRFSAERPKGSFSTLEIQRTEQGDSAMYLCASSEPGAYEQYFGPGTRLTVT.

This clone was seen once. This chain links TRBV19 with TRBJ1-5, with 8 nucleotides matching TRBD1. Germline values: CDR1 LNHDA, CDR2 SQIVND (reference sequence). This CDR3 comprises 17 residues. With V trimmed by 7 bases and J by 0 bases, 11 bases remained unmatched. CDR3 residues: CASKADRGYYSNQPQHF. CDR3 coding DNA: TGTGCCAGTAAGGCAGACAGGGGCTATTATAGCAATCAGCCCCAGCATTTT.

The rearrangement uses TRBV18 and TRBJ2-3; D not resolved. The CDR3 covers 14 residues. The germline V gene has CDR1 KGHSH and CDR2 LQKENI. Trimming shortened V by 2 bases and J by 1 base, and 7 bases separated the two germline ends. CDR3 sequence reads: CASSPASGTDTQYF. CDR3 in DNA: TGTGCCAGCTCACCAGCGTCCGGCACAGATACGCAGTATTTT.

The rearrangement links TRBV7-6 to TRBJ1-2; D remains ambiguous. The V gene lost 1 base and the J gene lost 3 bases, with 12 bases spanning the gap. This CDR3 is built from 15 residues. CDR1 is SGHVS, CDR2 FNYEAQ, per germline. CDR3: CASSLEEGIHYGYTF. The CDR3 DNA reads TGTGCCAGCAGCTTAGAGGAGGGTATTCACTATGGCTACACCTTC.

The gene calls are TRBV6-2 or TRBV6-3 and TRBJ2-3; D gene unclear. The germline V gene has CDR1 MNHEY and CDR2 SVGEGT. This CDR3 contains 11 residues. V was cut by 6 bases and J by 7 bases, with 8 bases left in between. CDR3 DNA: TGTGCCAGCAGCTTGGAGTATACGCAGTATTTT. Amino acids: CASSLEYTQYF.

The chain has TRBV2 and TRBJ1-5, with D possibly matching TRBD1 (6 bases). CDR1 and CDR2 (germline): SNHLY, FYNNEI. The CDR3 consists of 14 residues. V lost 4 bases and J lost 4, with 11 bases in between. The CDR3 sequence: CASSVGQPNQPQHF. The CDR3, as DNA: TGTGCCAGCAGTGTAGGACAGCCAAATCAGCCCCAGCATTTT. Using reference TRBV2 and TRBJ1-5 for the parts outside the CDR3, the full variable domain is EPEVTQTPSHQVTQMGQEVILRCVPISNHLYFYWYRQILGQKVEFLVSFYNNEISEKSEIFDDQFSVERPDGSNFTLKIRSTKLEDSAMYFCASSVGQPNQPQHFGDGTRLSIL.

The chain has TRBV9 and TRBJ2-3; D is uncertain. CDR1 SGDLS and CDR2 YYNGEE come from the germline V gene. This CDR3 has 17 amino acids. The V and J ends lost 4 bases and 0 bases respectively, with 18 bases between them. CDR3 sequence reads: CASSSLGSSSSTDTQYF. CDR3 in DNA: TGTGCCAGCAGCTCCCTGGGCAGCTCCTCTAGCACAGATACGCAGTATTTT.

The table lists this clone with a few counts. In nucleotides, the CDR3 is TGTGCCAGCAGTGAGAAGGACAGGTTCTATGGCTACACCTTC. Protein sequence: CASSEKDRFYGYTF. The rearrangement links TRBV6-1 to TRBJ1-2; 7 bases match TRBD1. The J segment lost 4 bases and the V segment lost 3 bases, leaving 5 bases of the junction unmatched. The CDR3 runs 14 residues. Germline CDR1 MNHNS, CDR2 SASEGT.

This chain connects TRBV4-1 to TRBJ1-2; the D is unclear. Germline values: CDR1 MGHRA, CDR2 YSYEKL. The CDR3 consists of 15 residues. The germline V and J ends were trimmed by 1 base and 1 base, with 10 bases remaining between them. Here the CDR3 reads CASSQVPVDNYGYTF. CDR3 sequence (DNA): TGCGCCAGCAGCCAAGTTCCAGTCGATAACTATGGCTACACCTTC.

The chain has TRBV30 and TRBJ2-7, with D uncertain. The V and J ends lost 1 base and 7 bases respectively, with 11 bases between them. Looked up from germline, CDR1 is GTSNPN and CDR2 is SVGIG (reference sequence). This CDR3 is built from 12 residues. CDR3 region: CAWSDTISEQYF. The CDR3 region has the DNA TGTGCCTGGAGTGACACTATATCGGAGCAGTACTTC.

The chain's CDR3 is CASSLSAAFYGYTF. The CDR3 coding sequence is TGTGCCAGCAGTTTATCGGCGGCTTTCTATGGCTACACCTTC. The chain recombines TRBV28 with TRBJ1-2, with D unclear. CDR1 is MDHEN and CDR2 is SYDVKM in the germline V gene. The CDR3 runs to 14 residues. The germline V and J ends were trimmed by 1 base and 4 bases, with 10 bases remaining between them.

The CDR3 spells CATSGINSGGNTQYF. The CDR3 DNA follows: TGTGCCACCAGCGGTATCAACAGCGGGGGGAACACGCAGTATTTT. This chain connects TRBV24-1 to TRBJ2-3; 9 positions match TRBD2. Germline CDR1 KGHDR, CDR2 SFDVKD. The junction had 13 bases not matched to a gene; V was cut back by 7 bases and J by 9 bases. The CDR3 loop spans 15 amino acids.

The chain links TRBV19 to TRBJ1-1; 8 bases are a match to TRBD1. V was pared by 3 bases and J by 4 bases, with 4 bases of the junction left unmatched. The CDR3 extends over 14 amino acids. Germline values: CDR1 LNHDA, CDR2 SQIVND (reference sequence). CDR3 amino acids: CASSMDREGTEAFF. In nucleotides, the CDR3 is TGTGCCAGTAGTATGGACAGGGAGGGCACTGAAGCTTTCTTT.

The gene calls are TRBV6-6 and TRBJ1-4, with 8 bases lining up with TRBD1. V dropped 6 bases and J dropped 0; count of bases not matched to a gene: 6. The CDR3 spans 16 residues. In germline, CDR1 is MNHNY, CDR2 SVGAGI (reference sequence). The CDR3 DNA reads as TGTGCCAGCAGGTGGACAGGGACCGCAACTAATGAAAAACTGTTTTTT. Translation: CASRWTGTATNEKLFF.

The chain uses TRBV12-3 or TRBV12-4 and TRBJ1-1; 7 nucleotides agree with TRBD1. The CDR3 runs to 13 residues. The ends lost 6 bases at V and 0 bases at J; junction bases unmatched: 1. The CDR3 protein is CASRGQMNTEAFF. CDR3 DNA: TGTGCCAGCAGGGGACAGATGAACACTGAAGCTTTCTTT.

The chain links TRBV30 to TRBJ1-6, with 8 bases matching TRBD1. The CDR3 loop spans 14 amino acids. Germline V gene sequence: CDR1 GTSNPN, CDR2 SVGIG (reference sequence). Trimming took 2 bases from V and 10 from J; bases not matched to a gene: 7. CDR3 in amino acids: CAWSRRQGWSPLHF. DNA for the CDR3: TGTGCCTGGAGTCGGAGACAGGGGTGGTCACCCCTCCACTTT.

In DNA, the CDR3 is TGTGCCAGCAGTGAAGCGGGAGGACCTGCCCCCGGGGAGCTGTTTTTT. This translates into CASSEAGGPAPGELFF. The J gene is TRBJ2-2, the V gene TRBV6-1, with D possibly matching TRBD2 (6 bases). The germline gives CDR1 MNHNS, CDR2 SASEGT. The CDR3 length is 16 residues. V was trimmed by 0 bases and J by 6 bases, leaving 14 bases between them.

The V and J genes are TRBV28 and TRBJ2-3, with 7 bases aligning to TRBD2. The CDR3 covers 14 residues. V trimming: 6 bases; J trimming: 4 bases; junction bases outside the gene matches: 7. Germline lookup yields CDR1 MDHEN and CDR2 SYDVKM. The CDR3 is CASRRTRLADTQYF. The CDR3 DNA sequence: TGTGCCAGCAGACGGACTAGGTTGGCAGATACGCAGTATTTT.